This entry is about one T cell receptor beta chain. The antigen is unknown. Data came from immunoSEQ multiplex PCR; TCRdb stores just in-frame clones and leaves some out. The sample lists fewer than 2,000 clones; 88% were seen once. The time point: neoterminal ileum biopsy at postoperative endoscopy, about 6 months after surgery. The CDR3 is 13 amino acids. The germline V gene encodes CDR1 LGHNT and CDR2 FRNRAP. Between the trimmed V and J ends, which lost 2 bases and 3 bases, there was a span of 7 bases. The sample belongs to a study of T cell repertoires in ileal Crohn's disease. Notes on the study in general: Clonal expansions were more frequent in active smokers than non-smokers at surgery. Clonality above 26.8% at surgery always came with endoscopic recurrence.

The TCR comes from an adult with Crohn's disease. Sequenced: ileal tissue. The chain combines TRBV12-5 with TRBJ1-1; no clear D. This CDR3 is CASGLTGYTEAFF. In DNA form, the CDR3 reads TGTGCTAGTGGTTTGACGGGTTACACTGAAGCTTTCTTT.